This TCR beta chain is drawn from a study of T cell repertoires in cytomegalovirus infection. About the study: Alongside well-studied HLA-B-restricted CMV epitopes, recently identified HLA-C-restricted CMV epitopes were also used. Indicated by public TCR beta signatures were CMV infection and matching HLA type. General study points: Dominant in the ex vivo response were TCR beta clonotypes restricted by HLA-C and specific for CMV. Cumulated frequencies of public TCR beta families served to identify carriers of CMV plus the relevant HLA.

TCRdb fed the reads into MiXCR, producing one record per CDR3 protein. The sample has 70,000 or so distinct CDR3 sequences, about 26% seen once. This clonotype was seen more than once but under ten times. Its antigen is unknown. The CDR3 length is 13 residues. The V gene lost 11 bases and the J gene lost 4 bases, with 15 bases spanning the gap. Sample: CD8+ T cells from cultured PBMCs, taken from culture after CMV antigen stimulation. The sequence derives from a human donor in good health (CMV status not recorded). Some clones in this sample may be carry-over from other donors' samples. The chain joins TRBV12-3 or TRBV12-4 to TRBJ1-3, with D tentatively TRBD1 (6 bases). The CDR3 nucleotides are TGTGCCGATAGGACAGCAACAGGAAACACCATATATTTT. This codes for CADRTATGNTIYF.